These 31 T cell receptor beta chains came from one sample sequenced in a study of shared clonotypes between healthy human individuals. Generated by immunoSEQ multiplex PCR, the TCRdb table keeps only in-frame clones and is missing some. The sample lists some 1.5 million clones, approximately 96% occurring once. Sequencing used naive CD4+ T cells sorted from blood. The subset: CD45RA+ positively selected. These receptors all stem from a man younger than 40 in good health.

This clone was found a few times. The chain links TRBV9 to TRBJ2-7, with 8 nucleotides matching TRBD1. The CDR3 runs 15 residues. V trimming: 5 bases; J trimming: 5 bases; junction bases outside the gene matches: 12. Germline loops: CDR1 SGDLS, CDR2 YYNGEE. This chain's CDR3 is CASSPGTGKLHEQYF. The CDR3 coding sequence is TGTGCCAGCAGTCCCGGGACAGGAAAGCTCCACGAGCAGTACTTC.

CDR3: CASSRETPYSGEQYF. Here the CDR3 DNA reads TGTGCCAGCAGCCGGGAGACACCTTACTCAGGGGAGCAGTACTTC. V is TRBV5-4 and J is TRBJ2-7; D is possibly TRBD2 (6 bases). CDR3 length: 15 amino acids. Germline CDR1 is SGHNT and CDR2 is YYREEE (reference sequence). V was trimmed by 4 bases and J by 7 bases, leaving 21 bases between them.

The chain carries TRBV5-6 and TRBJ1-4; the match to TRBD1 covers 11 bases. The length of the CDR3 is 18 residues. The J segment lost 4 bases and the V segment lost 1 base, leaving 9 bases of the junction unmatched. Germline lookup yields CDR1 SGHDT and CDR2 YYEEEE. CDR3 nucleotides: TGTGCCAGCAGCTTGATTCGGACAGGGGGCAGGGGTAATGAAAAACTGTTTTTT. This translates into CASSLIRTGGRGNEKLFF.

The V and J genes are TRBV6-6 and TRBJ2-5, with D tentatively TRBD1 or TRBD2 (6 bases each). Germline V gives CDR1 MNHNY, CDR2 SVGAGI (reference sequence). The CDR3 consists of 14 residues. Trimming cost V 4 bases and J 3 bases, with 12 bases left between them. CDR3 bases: TGTGCCAGCAGTTTTGGAGGGGGGAAAGAGACCCAGTACTTC. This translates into CASSFGGGKETQYF.

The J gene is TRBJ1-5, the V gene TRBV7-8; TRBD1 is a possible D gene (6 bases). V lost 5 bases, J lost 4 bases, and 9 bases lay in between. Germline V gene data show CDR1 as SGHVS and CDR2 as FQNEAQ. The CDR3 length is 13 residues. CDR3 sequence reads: CASSSDRNQPQHF. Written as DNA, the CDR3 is TGTGCCAGCAGCAGCGACAGGAATCAGCCCCAGCATTTT.

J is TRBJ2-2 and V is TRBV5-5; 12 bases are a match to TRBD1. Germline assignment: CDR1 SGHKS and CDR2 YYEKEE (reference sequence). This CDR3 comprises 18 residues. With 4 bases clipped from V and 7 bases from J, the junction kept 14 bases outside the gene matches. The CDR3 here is CASSRGTGGEVGGGELFF. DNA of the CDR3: TGTGCCAGCAGCCGTGGGACAGGGGGCGAAGTCGGCGGCGGGGAGCTGTTTTTT.

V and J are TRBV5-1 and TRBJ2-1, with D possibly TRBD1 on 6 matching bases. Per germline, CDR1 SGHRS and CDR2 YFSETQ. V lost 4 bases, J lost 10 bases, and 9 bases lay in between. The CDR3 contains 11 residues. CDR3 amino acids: CASSVDREQFF. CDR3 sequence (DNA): TGCGCCAGCAGCGTCGACAGGGAGCAGTTCTTC.

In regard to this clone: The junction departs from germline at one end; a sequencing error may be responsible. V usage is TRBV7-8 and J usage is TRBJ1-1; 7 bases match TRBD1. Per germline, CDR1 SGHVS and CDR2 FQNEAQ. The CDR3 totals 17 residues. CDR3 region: CASSLAATGSSNTEAFF. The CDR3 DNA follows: TGTGCCAGCAGCCTAGCGGCGACAGGGTCATCGAACACTGAAGCTTTCTTT. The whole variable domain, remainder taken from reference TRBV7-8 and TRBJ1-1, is GAGVSQSPRYKVAKRGQDVALRCDPISGHVSLFWYQQALGQGPEFLTYFQNEAQLDKSGLPSDRFFAERPEGSVSTLKIQRTQQEDSAVYLCASSLAATGSSNTEAFFGQGTRLTVV.

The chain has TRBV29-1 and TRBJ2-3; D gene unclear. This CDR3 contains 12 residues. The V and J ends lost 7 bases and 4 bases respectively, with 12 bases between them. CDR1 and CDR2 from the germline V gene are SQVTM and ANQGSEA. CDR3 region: CSAEFNPDTQYF. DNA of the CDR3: TGCAGCGCAGAATTCAATCCAGATACGCAGTATTTT.

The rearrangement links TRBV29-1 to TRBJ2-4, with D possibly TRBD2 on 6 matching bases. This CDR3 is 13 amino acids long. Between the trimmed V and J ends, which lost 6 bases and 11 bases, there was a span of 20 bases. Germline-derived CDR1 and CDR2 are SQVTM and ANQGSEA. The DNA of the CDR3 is TGCAGCGTCTCCGGGGGTAGTTTGGGGGTTCAGTACTTC. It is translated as CSVSGGSLGVQYF.

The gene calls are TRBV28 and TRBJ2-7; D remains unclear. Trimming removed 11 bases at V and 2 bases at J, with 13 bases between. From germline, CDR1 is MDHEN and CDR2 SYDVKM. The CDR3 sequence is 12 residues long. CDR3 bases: TGTGCCTCACAAGCAACGACCTACGAGCAGTACTTC. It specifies CASQATTYEQYF.

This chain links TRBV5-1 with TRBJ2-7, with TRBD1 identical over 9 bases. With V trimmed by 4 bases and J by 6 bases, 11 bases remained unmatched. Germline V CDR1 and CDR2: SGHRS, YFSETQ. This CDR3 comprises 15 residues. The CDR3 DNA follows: TGCGCCAGCAGCCGGGACAGGGTAGTCGGGGGCGAGCAGTACTTC. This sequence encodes CASSRDRVVGGEQYF.

The CDR3 DNA reads as TGTGCCAGCAGCTTGGCGGGGGGCGTCTCTCACGAGCAGTACTTC. Its protein is CASSLAGGVSHEQYF. The V and J genes are TRBV5-4 and TRBJ2-7; a weak D match, TRBD2 (7 bases). The V gene lost 0 bases and the J gene lost 5 bases, with 15 bases spanning the gap. Germline-derived CDR1 and CDR2 are SGHNT and YYREEE (reference sequence). The CDR3 is 15 amino acids.

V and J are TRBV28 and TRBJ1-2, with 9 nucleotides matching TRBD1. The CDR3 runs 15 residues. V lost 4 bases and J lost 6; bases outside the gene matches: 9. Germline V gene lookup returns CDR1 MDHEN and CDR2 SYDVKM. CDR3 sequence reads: CASSSQGQGAHGYTF. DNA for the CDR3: TGTGCCAGCAGTTCCCAGGGACAGGGAGCCCATGGCTACACCTTC.

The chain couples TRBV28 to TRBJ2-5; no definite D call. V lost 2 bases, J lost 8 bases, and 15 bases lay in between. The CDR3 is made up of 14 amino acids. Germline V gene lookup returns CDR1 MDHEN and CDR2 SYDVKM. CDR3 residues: CASSLPHQDQTQYF. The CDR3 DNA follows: TGTGCCAGCAGTTTACCCCACCAAGACCAAACCCAGTACTTC.

The CDR3 protein is CATSRDPSRRYEQYF. Written as DNA, the CDR3 is TGTGCCACCAGCAGAGATCCATCCCGGCGCTACGAGCAGTACTTC. The V gene is TRBV15, the J gene TRBJ2-7; no clear D. This CDR3 spans 15 amino acids. V was shortened by 0 bases and J by 3 bases, with 12 bases between the two germline ends. CDR1 is LNHNV, CDR2 YYDKDF, per germline (reference sequence).

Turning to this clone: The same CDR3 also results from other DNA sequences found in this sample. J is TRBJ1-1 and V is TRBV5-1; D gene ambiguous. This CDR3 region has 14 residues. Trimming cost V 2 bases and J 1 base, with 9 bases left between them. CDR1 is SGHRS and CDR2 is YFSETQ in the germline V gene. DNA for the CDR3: TGCGCCAGCAGCTTCAGCCGGGGGAACACTGAAGCTTTCTTT. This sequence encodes CASSFSRGNTEAFF.

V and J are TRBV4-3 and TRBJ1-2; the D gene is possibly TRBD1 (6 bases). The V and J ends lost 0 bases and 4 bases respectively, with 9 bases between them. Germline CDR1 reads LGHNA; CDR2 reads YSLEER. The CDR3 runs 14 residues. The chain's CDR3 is CASSQDRTVYGYTF. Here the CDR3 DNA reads TGCGCCAGCAGCCAAGATCGGACAGTCTATGGCTACACCTTC.

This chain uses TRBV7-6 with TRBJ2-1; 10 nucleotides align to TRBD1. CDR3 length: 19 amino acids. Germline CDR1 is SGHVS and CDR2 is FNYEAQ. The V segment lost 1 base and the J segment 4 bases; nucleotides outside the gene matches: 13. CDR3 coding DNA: TGTGCCAGCAGCTTAGGAGAGACAGGGGGCAAAAAAGTGTACAATGAGCAGTTCTTC. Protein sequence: CASSLGETGGKKVYNEQFF.

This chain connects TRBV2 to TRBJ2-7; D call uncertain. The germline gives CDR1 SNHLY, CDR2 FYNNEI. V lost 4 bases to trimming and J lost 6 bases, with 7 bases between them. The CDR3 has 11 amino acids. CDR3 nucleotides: TGTGCCAGCAGTGTTTTCCGCGAGCAGTACTTC. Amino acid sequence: CASSVFREQYF.

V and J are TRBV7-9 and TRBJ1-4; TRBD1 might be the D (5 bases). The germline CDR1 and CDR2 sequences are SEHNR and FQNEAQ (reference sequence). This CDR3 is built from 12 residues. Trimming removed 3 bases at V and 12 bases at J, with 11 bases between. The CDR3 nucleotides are TGTGCCAGCAGCTTGAGGAGGGGAGAACTGTTTTTT. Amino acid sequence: CASSLRRGELFF. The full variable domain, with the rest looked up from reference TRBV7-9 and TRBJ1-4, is DTGVSQNPRHKITKRGQNVTFRCDPISEHNRLYWYRQTLGQGPEFLTYFQNEAQLEKSRLLSDRFSAERPKGSFSTLEIQRTEQGDSAMYLCASSLRRGELFFGSGTQLSVL.

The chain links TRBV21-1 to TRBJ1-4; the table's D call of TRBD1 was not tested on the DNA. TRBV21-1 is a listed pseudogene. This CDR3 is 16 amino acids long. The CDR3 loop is CASSNYLGQPGEKLFF. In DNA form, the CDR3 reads TGTGCCAGCAGCAACTACCTGGGACAGCCGGGCGAAAAACTGTTTTTT.

DNA of the CDR3: TGTGCCAGCAGTGACCTCGGGACAGGGCTTTCCTACGAGCAGTACTTC. Its translation is CASSDLGTGLSYEQYF. The J gene is TRBJ2-7, the V gene TRBV27, with TRBD1 identical over 9 bases. With 5 bases clipped from V and 1 base from J, the junction kept 9 bases outside the gene matches. CDR3 length: 16 amino acids. Germline V gene sequence: CDR1 MNHEY, CDR2 SMNVEV (reference sequence).

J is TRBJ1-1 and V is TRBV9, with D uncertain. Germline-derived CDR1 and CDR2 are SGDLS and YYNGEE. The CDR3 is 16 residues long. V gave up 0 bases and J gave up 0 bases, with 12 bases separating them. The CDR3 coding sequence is TGTGCCAGCAGCGTAGGGGCAGAGCTCATGAACACTGAAGCTTTCTTT. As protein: CASSVGAELMNTEAFF.

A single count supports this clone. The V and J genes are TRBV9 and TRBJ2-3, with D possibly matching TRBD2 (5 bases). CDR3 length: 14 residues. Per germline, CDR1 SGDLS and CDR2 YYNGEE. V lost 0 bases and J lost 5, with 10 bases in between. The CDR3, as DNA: TGTGCCAGCAGCGTAGTCTCGGCGGGAGATACGCAGTATTTT. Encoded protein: CASSVVSAGDTQYF.

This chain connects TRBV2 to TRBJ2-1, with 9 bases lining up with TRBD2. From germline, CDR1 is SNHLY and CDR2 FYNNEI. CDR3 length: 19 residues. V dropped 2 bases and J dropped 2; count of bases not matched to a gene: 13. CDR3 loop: CASSELTSGSFLTYNEQFF. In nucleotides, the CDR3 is TGTGCCAGCAGTGAATTGACTAGCGGCAGCTTTTTAACCTACAATGAGCAGTTCTTC.

The CDR3 DNA follows: TGTGCCAGCTCACCAAGCGTACAGGGGGCTTCCCATGGCTACACCTTC. Amino acids: CASSPSVQGASHGYTF. This sequence joins TRBV18 and TRBJ1-2; 9 nucleotides align to TRBD1. The germline V gene has CDR1 KGHSH and CDR2 LQKENI. V shed 2 bases, J shed 6 bases, and the junction held 10 bases outside the gene matches. The CDR3 is made up of 16 amino acids. The entire variable domain, with the rest obtained from reference TRBV18 and TRBJ1-2, is as follows: NAGVMQNPRHLVRRRGQEARLRCSPMKGHSHVYWYRQLPEEGLKFMVYLQKENIIDESGMPKERFSAEFPKEGPSILRIQQVVRGDSAAYFCASSPSVQGASHGYTFGSGTRLTVV.

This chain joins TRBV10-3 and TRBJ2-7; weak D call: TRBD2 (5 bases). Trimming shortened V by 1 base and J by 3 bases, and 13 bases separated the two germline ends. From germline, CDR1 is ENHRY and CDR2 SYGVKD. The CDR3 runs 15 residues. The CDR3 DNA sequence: TGTGCCATCAGTGAGTATGAAGGGAGCTTCTACGAGCAGTACTTC. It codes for CAISEYEGSFYEQYF.

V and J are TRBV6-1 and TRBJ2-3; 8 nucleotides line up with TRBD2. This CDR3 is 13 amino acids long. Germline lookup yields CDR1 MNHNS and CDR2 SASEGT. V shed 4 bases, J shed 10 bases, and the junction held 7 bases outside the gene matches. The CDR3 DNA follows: TGTGCCAGCAGTGTTGAGCGGGAGTATCCGCAGTATTTT. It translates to CASSVEREYPQYF.

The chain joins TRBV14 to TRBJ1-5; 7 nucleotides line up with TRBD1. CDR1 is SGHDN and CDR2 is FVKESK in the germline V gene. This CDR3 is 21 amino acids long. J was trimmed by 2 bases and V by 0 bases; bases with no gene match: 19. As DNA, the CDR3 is TGTGCCAGCAGCCAAGAAAAACCCCGGACAGGACTGAAGGAGCGCAATCAGCCCCAGCATTTT. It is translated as CASSQEKPRTGLKERNQPQHF. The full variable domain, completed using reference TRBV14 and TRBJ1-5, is EAGVTQFPSHSVIEKGQTVTLRCDPISGHDNLYWYRRVMGKEIKFLLHFVKESKQDESGMPNNRFLAERTGGTYSTLKVQPAELEDSGVYFCASSQEKPRTGLKERNQPQHFGDGTRLSIL.

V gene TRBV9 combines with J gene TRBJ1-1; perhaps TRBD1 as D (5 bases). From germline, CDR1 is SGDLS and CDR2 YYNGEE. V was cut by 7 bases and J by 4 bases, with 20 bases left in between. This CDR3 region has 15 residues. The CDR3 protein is CASSPPGGVSTEAFF. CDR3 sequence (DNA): TGTGCCAGCTCCCCCCCAGGAGGGGTTAGCACTGAAGCTTTCTTT.